The entry below describes one T cell receptor beta chain. This table comes from immunoSEQ multiplex PCR, and its TCRdb copy is limited to in-frame clones, with some not included. In the table there are about 50,000 clones, roughly nine tenths of which are singletons. The nonmyeloablative bone marrow transplants came from related graft donors, with transient mixed chimerism. This sample was included in a study of Tregs in tolerant kidney transplant recipients. Sequenced here: CD8+ T cells from blood (PBMCs), sampled 12 months after the transplant. The TCR comes from a human patient who received a combined kidney and bone marrow transplant. Part of the T cell pool may stem from the graft donor.

The CDR3 DNA follows: TGTGCCAGCAGCTTAGGAAACTTTGGGACTAGGGAAGATACGCAGTATTTT. Residues: CASSLGNFGTREDTQYF. The chain links TRBV13 to TRBJ2-3; 8 nucleotides line up with TRBD2. The CDR3 consists of 17 residues. J gave up 5 bases and V 0 bases, and 10 bases lay outside the gene matches. Germline CDR1 reads PRHDT; CDR2 reads FYEKMQ (reference sequence).